The clone carrying this TCR beta chain was recorded only once. Its antigen is not known. Other nucleotide sequences in the sample specify the same CDR3. Data came from immunoSEQ multiplex PCR; TCRdb stores just in-frame clones and leaves some out. The table shows just under 250,000 clones, with over 75% occurring only once. The data stem from a study of Ad26.COV2.S vaccination and SARS-CoV-2 variants. Turning to the study itself: In the COV1001 trial, the donor was in the Ad26.COV2.S arm. General study results and limits: Spike-specific TCR breadth was greater after Ad26.COV2.S than placebo.

The CDR3 totals 14 residues. The ends were cut back, 3 bases at V and 2 bases at J, with 9 bases in the middle. The germline V gene encodes CDR1 KGHSH and CDR2 LQKENI. Noted treatment: over 15 received Ad26.COV2.S at low or high dose, single or two shots; 5 received placebo; per-sample allocation not given. The study sampled participants on day 63 after the first vaccine or placebo injection. An Ad26 vector was used to express Wuhan-strain SARS-CoV-2 spike as the vaccine. The sample here was peripheral blood, taken in a trial of Ad26.COV2.S vaccine versus placebo. The TCR comes from a person aged 18-60 years who received the Ad26.COV2.S COVID-19 vaccine or a placebo. V and J are TRBV18 and TRBJ2-3; D remains ambiguous. CDR3 amino acids: CASSPERVTDTQYF. CDR3 sequence (DNA): TGTGCCAGCTCACCGGAGCGAGTCACAGATACGCAGTATTTT.